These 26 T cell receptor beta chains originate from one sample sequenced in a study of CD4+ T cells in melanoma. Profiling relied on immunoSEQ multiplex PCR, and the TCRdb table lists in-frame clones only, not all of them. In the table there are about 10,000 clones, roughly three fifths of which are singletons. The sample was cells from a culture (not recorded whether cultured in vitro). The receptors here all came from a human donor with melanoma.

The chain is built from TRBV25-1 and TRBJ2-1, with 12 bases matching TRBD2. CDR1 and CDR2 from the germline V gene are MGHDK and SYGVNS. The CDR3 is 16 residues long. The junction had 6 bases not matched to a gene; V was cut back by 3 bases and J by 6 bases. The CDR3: CASSENGLAGLNEQFF. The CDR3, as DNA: TGTGCCAGCAGTGAGAACGGACTAGCGGGGCTCAATGAGCAGTTCTTC.

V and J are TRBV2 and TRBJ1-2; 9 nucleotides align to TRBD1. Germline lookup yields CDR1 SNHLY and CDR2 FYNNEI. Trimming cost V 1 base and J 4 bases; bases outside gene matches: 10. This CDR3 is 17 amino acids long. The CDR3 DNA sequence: TGTGCCAGCAGTGAAGGGGGTGGGACAGGGACGGCCTATGGCTACACCTTC. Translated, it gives CASSEGGGTGTAYGYTF.

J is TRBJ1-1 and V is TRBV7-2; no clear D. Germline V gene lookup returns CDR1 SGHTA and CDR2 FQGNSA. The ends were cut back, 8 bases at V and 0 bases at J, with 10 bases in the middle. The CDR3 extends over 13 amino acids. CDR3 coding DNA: TGTGCCAGCCGTCGCGGAATGAACACTGAAGCTTTCTTT. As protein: CASRRGMNTEAFF.

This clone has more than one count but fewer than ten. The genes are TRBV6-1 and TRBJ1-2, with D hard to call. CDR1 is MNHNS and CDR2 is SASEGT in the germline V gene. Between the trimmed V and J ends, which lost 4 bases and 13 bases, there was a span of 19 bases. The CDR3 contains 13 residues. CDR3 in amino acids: CASSAIERGSVTF. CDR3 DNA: TGTGCCAGCAGTGCCATTGAAAGAGGGTCGGTCACCTTC.

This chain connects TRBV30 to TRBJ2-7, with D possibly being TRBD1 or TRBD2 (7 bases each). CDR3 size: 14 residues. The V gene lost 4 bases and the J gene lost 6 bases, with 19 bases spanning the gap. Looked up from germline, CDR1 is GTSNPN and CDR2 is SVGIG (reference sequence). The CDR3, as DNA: TGTGCCTGGACATTCAGGGGGGGGCAGGTCGAGCAGTACTTC. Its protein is CAWTFRGGQVEQYF.

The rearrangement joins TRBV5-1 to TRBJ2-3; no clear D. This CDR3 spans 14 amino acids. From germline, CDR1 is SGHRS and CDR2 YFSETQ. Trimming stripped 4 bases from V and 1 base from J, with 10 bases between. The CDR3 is CASSRLLGTDTQYF. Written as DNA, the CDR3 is TGCGCCAGCAGCCGGTTACTTGGCACAGATACGCAGTATTTT.

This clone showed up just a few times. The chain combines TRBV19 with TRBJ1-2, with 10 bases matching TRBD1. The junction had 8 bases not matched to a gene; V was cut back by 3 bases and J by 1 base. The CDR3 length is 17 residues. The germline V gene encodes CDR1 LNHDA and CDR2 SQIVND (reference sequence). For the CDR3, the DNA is TGTGCCAGTAGTATCAGGACAGGGGGGTCTTATAACTATGGCTACACCTTC. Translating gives CASSIRTGGSYNYGYTF.

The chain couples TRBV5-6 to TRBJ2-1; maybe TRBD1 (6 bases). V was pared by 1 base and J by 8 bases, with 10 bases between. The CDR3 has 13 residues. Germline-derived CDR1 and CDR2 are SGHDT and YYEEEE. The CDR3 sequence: CASSLQGLDEQFF. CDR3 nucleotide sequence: TGTGCCAGCAGCTTGCAGGGGTTGGATGAGCAGTTCTTC.

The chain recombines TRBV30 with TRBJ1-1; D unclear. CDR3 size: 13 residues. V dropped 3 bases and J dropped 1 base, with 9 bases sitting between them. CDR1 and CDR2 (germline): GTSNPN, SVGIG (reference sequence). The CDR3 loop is CAWRRPWNTEAFF. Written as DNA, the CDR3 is TGTGCCTGGAGGCGCCCGTGGAACACTGAAGCTTTCTTT.

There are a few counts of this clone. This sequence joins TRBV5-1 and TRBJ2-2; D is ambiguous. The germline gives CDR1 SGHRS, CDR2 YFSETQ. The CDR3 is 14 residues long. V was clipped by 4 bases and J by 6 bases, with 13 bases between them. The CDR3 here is CASSPQGSAGELFF. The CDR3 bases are TGCGCCAGCAGCCCGCAAGGGTCGGCCGGGGAGCTGTTTTTT.

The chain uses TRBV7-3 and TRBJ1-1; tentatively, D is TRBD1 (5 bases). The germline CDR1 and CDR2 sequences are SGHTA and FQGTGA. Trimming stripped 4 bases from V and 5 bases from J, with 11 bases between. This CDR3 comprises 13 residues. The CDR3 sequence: CASSWGVGTEAFF. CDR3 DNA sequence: TGTGCCAGCAGCTGGGGGGTAGGGACTGAAGCTTTCTTT.

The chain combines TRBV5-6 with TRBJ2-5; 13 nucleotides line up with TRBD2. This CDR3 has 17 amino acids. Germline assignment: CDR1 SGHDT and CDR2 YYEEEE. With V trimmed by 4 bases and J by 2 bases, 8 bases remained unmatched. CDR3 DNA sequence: TGTGCCAGCAGCAAGGGACTAGCGGGGTTGGGGCAAGAGACCCAGTACTTC. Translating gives CASSKGLAGLGQETQYF.

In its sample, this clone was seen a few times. The DNA for the CDR3 is TGCGCCAGCAGCTTGGTTCTTAGGCCAGGTAATCTACAGCCCCAGCATTTT. Its protein is CASSLVLRPGNLQPQHF. The V gene is TRBV5-1, the J gene TRBJ1-5, with unresolved D. Trimming removed 0 bases at V and 7 bases at J, with 20 bases between. The CDR3 has 17 residues. Germline lookup yields CDR1 SGHRS and CDR2 YFSETQ.

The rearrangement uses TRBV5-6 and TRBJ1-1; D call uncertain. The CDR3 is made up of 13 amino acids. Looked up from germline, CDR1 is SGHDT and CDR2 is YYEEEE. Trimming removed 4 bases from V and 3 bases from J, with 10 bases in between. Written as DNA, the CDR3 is TGTGCCAGCAGCCGGCGCGGGGACACTGAAGCTTTCTTT. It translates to CASSRRGDTEAFF.

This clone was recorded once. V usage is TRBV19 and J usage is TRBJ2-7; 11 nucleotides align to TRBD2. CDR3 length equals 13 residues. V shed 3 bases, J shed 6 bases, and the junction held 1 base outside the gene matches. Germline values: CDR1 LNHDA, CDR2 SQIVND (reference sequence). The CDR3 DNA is TGTGCCAGTAGTATCGGGACTAGCGGCGAGCAGTACTTC. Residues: CASSIGTSGEQYF.

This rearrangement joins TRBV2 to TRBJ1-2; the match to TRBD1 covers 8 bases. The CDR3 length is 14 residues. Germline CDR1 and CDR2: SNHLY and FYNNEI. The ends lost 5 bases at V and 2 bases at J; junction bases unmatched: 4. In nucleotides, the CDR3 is TGTGCCAGCAGTAAGACAGGGGACAACTATGGCTACACCTTC. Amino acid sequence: CASSKTGDNYGYTF. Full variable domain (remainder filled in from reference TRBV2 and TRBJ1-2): EPEVTQTPSHQVTQMGQEVILRCVPISNHLYFYWYRQILGQKVEFLVSFYNNEISEKSEIFDDQFSVERPDGSNFTLKIRSTKLEDSAMYFCASSKTGDNYGYTFGSGTRLTVV.

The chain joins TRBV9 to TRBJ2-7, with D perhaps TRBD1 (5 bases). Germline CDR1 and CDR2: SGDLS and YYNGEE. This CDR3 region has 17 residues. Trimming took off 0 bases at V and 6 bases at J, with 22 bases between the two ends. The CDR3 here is CASSVGNSGRVESEQYF. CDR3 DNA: TGTGCCAGCAGCGTAGGAAACTCGGGCAGGGTGGAATCCGAGCAGTACTTC.

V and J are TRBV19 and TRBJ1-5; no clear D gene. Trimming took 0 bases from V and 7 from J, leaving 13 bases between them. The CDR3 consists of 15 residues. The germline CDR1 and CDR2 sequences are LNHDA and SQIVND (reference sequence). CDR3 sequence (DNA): TGTGCCAGTAGTATAGATTTCCTATCGCGGCAGCCCCAGCATTTT. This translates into CASSIDFLSRQPQHF.

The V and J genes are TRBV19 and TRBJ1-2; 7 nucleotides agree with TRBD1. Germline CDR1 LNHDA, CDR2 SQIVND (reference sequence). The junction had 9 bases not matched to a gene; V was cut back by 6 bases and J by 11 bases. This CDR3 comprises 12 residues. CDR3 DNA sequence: TGTGCCAGTAGGAGGACAGGCCTGGGGTACACCTTC. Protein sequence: CASRRTGLGYTF.

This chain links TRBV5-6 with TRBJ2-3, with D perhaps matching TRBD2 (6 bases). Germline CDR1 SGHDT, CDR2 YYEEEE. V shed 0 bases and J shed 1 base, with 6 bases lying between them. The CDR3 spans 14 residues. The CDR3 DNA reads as TGTGCCAGCAGCTTGGCGGGGGGCACAGATACGCAGTATTTT. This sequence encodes CASSLAGGTDTQYF.

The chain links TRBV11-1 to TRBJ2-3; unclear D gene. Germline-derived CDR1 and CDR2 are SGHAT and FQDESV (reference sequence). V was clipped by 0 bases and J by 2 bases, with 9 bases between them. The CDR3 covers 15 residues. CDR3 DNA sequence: TGTGCCAGCAGCTTAGCCCATGGAGACACAGATACGCAGTATTTT. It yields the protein CASSLAHGDTDTQYF. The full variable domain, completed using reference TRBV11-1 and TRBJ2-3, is EAEVAQSPRYKITEKSQAVAFWCDPISGHATLYWYRQILGQGPELLVQFQDESVVDDSQLPKDRFSAERLKGVDSTLKIQPAELGDSAMYLCASSLAHGDTDTQYFGPGTRLTVL.

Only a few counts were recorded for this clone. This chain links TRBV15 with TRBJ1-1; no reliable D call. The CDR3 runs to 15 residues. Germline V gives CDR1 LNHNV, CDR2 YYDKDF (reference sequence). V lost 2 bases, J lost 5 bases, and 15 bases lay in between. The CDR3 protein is CATSRSDPGGTEAFF. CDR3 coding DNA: TGTGCCACCAGCAGATCCGATCCTGGAGGAACTGAAGCTTTCTTT.

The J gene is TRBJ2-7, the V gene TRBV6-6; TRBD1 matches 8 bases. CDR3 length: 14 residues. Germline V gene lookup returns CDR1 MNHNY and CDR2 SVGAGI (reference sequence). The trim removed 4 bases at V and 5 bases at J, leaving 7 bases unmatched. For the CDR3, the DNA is TGTGCCAGCAGTTTCCCGGACAGGGAGGACGAGCAGTACTTC. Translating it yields CASSFPDREDEQYF.

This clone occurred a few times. The chain's CDR3 is CASRSRGDTGELFF. The DNA of the CDR3 is TGCGCCAGCAGGAGCAGGGGTGACACCGGGGAGCTGTTTTTT. The rearrangement joins TRBV5-1 to TRBJ2-2; TRBD1 is a possible D gene (6 bases). Per germline, CDR1 SGHRS and CDR2 YFSETQ. The CDR3 extends over 14 amino acids. The V gene lost 5 bases and the J gene lost 3 bases, with 11 bases spanning the gap.

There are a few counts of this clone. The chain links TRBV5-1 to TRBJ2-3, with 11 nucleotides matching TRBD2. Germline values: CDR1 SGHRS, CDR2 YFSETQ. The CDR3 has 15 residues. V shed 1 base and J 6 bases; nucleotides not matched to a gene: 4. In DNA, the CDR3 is TGCGCCAGCAGCTTGCTTAGCGGGGGGGTTGATACGCAGTATTTT. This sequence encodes CASSLLSGGVDTQYF.

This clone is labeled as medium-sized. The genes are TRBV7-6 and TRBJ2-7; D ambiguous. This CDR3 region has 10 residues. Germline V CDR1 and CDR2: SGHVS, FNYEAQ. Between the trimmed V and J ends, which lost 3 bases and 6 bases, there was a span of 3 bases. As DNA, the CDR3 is TGTGCCAGCAGCTTCGGCGAGCAGTACTTC. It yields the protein CASSFGEQYF.